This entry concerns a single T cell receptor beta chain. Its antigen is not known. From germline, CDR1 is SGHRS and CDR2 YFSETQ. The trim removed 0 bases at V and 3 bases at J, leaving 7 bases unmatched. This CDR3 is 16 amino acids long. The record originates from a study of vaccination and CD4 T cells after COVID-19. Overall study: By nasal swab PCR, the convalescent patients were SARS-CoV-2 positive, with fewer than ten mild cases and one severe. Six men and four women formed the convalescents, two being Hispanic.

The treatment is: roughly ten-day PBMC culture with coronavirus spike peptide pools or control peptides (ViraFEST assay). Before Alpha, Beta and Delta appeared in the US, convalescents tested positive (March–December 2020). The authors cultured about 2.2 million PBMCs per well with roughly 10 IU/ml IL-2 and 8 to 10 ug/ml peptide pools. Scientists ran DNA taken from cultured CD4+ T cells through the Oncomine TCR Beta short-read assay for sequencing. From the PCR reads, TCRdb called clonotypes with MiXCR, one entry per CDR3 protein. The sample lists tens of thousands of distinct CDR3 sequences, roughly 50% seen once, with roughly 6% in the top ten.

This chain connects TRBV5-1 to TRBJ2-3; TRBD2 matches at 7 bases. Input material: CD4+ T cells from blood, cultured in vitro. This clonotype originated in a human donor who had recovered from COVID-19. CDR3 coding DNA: TGCGCCAGCAGCTTGGGGGACTATCCGGGGACAGATACGCAGTATTTT. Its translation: CASSLGDYPGTDTQYF.